These 27 T cell receptor beta chains were all obtained from the same sample, sequenced in a study of T cell responses to AZD1222 COVID-19 vaccine. Profiled with immunoSEQ multiplex PCR; TCRdb holds only in-frame clones, not every one. The sample carries under 150,000 clones, roughly 88% recorded once. This sample comprised peripheral blood, obtained 28 days after the second AZD1222 dose. The source is an adult who received the AZD1222 COVID-19 vaccine.

CDR3 sequence reads: CASSPPGQFNSPLHF. CDR3 sequence (DNA): TGTGCCAGCTCACCGCCGGGACAGTTTAATTCACCCCTCCACTTT. V is TRBV18 and J is TRBJ1-6; 7 bases agree with TRBD1. The germline V gene has CDR1 KGHSH and CDR2 LQKENI. With V trimmed by 3 bases and J by 6 bases, 5 bases remained unmatched. The CDR3 loop spans 15 amino acids.

The chain uses TRBV28 and TRBJ2-3; 8 bases are shared with TRBD2. Germline CDR1 and CDR2: MDHEN and SYDVKM. J was trimmed by 3 bases and V by 5 bases; bases with no gene match: 10. The CDR3 totals 16 residues. The CDR3 here is CASSSTAGGDTDTQYF. CDR3 in DNA: TGTGCCAGCAGTAGCACCGCGGGGGGCGATACAGATACGCAGTATTTT.

This rearrangement joins TRBV6-6 to TRBJ2-2; maybe TRBD1 (6 bases). Trimming removed 8 bases from V and 2 bases from J, with 15 bases in between. This CDR3 is 15 amino acids long. Per the germline V gene, CDR1 is MNHNY and CDR2 is SVGAGI (reference sequence). CDR3 sequence (DNA): TGTGCCAGCGCCCGAGGGACAAGTAACACCGGGGAGCTGTTTTTT. It yields the protein CASARGTSNTGELFF.

The V call is TRBV29-1, the J call TRBJ1-5; D is unclear. The CDR3 runs to 13 residues. Trimming removed 4 bases from V and 5 bases from J, with 12 bases in between. Looked up from germline, CDR1 is SQVTM and CDR2 is ANQGSEA. DNA for the CDR3: TGCAGCGTTGCCAGTTCTCTCTATCAGCCCCAGCATTTT. It encodes CSVASSLYQPQHF.

The chain combines TRBV19 with TRBJ1-5, with D uncertain. Germline lookup yields CDR1 LNHDA and CDR2 SQIVND (reference sequence). Trimming stripped 3 bases from V and 2 bases from J, with 14 bases between. This CDR3 is built from 16 residues. DNA for the CDR3: TGTGCCAGTAGTATGACTTCCAGAGTCGGCAATCAGCCCCAGCATTTT. Translating gives CASSMTSRVGNQPQHF.

This chain joins TRBV5-1 and TRBJ1-1; no clear D. The CDR3 has 16 residues. The germline CDR1 and CDR2 sequences are SGHRS and YFSETQ. The V gene lost 3 bases and the J gene lost 0 bases, with 15 bases spanning the gap. The CDR3 loop is CASSSSIRRMNTEAFF. In nucleotides, the CDR3 is TGCGCCAGCAGCTCCTCGATTCGCCGCATGAACACTGAAGCTTTCTTT.

V is TRBV9 and J is TRBJ1-4, with 8 bases lining up with TRBD1. The CDR3 is 15 residues long. The germline CDR1 and CDR2 sequences are SGDLS and YYNGEE. The J segment lost 8 bases and the V segment lost 3 bases, leaving 9 bases of the junction unmatched. CDR3 coding DNA: TGTGCCAGCAGCGGATCAGGGGGCTTGGGAGAAAAACTGTTTTTT. This sequence encodes CASSGSGGLGEKLFF.

V gene TRBV6-5 combines with J gene TRBJ1-2; D unclear. Trimming took off 3 bases at V and 10 bases at J, with 9 bases between the two ends. The germline gives CDR1 MNHEY, CDR2 SVGAGI. The CDR3 is 11 residues long. The CDR3 protein is CASSYRGSYTF. DNA of the CDR3: TGTGCCAGCAGTTATCGCGGGTCCTACACCTTC.

V usage is TRBV6-5 and J usage is TRBJ2-1; D might be TRBD1 or TRBD2, each matching 5 bases. Germline-derived CDR1 and CDR2 are MNHEY and SVGAGI. This CDR3 has 16 residues. Trimming shortened V by 4 bases and J by 2 bases, and 15 bases separated the two germline ends. Here the CDR3 reads CASSFRPGRAYNEQFF. CDR3 DNA sequence: TGTGCCAGCAGTTTCAGGCCGGGACGGGCCTACAATGAGCAGTTCTTC.

The table lists this clone with a count of one. CDR3 protein: CASSGQGSDSYNEQFF. The CDR3 DNA reads TGTGCCAGCAGCGGACAGGGGTCAGATTCCTACAATGAGCAGTTCTTC. The gene calls are TRBV9 and TRBJ2-1, with 8 bases lining up with TRBD1. The germline gives CDR1 SGDLS, CDR2 YYNGEE. The V gene end was trimmed by 3 bases and the J gene end by 1 base; junction bases not matched to a gene: 6. The CDR3 is made up of 16 amino acids.

CDR3 bases: TGTGCCACCACCCGACAGGGTTACACTGAAGCTTTCTTT. This encodes CATTRQGYTEAFF. This rearrangement joins TRBV19 to TRBJ1-1, with 7 bases aligning to TRBD1. Germline values: CDR1 LNHDA, CDR2 SQIVND (reference sequence). Trimming took 10 bases from V and 3 from J; bases not matched to a gene: 8. The CDR3 loop spans 13 amino acids.

V and J are TRBV9 and TRBJ2-5; D not resolved. V lost 0 bases to trimming and J lost 3 bases, with 12 bases between them. CDR3 length equals 15 residues. CDR1 and CDR2 from the germline V gene are SGDLS and YYNGEE. The CDR3 nucleotides read TGTGCCAGCAGCGTAGCGGCTAGATGGGAAGAGACCCAGTACTTC. This translates into CASSVAARWEETQYF.

J is TRBJ2-7 and V is TRBV5-5; D is possibly TRBD1 or TRBD2 (5 bases each). Looked up from germline, CDR1 is SGHKS and CDR2 is YYEKEE (reference sequence). This CDR3 is 15 amino acids long. Trimming shortened V by 2 bases and J by 3 bases, and 15 bases separated the two germline ends. Written as DNA, the CDR3 is TGTGCCAGCAGCTTCGGACCCACGGGACGCTACGAGCAGTACTTC. Translated: CASSFGPTGRYEQYF. The full variable domain, with the rest looked up from reference TRBV5-5 and TRBJ2-7, is DAGVTQSPTHLIKTRGQQVTLRCSPISGHKSVSWYQQVLGQGPQFIFQYYEKEERGRGNFPDRFSARQFPNYSSELNVNALLLGDSALYLCASSFGPTGRYEQYFGPGTRLTVT.

The CDR3, as DNA: TGTGCCAGCAGCCAAGAGGGTACTGCCCTAATGGGGAAACTGTTTTTT. Amino acid sequence: CASSQEGTALMGKLFF. The genes are TRBV3-1 (or the pseudogene TRBV3-2) and TRBJ1-4, with no clear D. Deletions cut 0 bases from V and 11 bases from J, with 19 bases between. The CDR3 has 16 amino acids. Germline V gene lookup returns CDR1 LGHDT and CDR2 YNNKEL (reference sequence).

This clone was found once. The rearrangement uses TRBV10-3 and TRBJ2-7; 14 bases align to TRBD2. V was pared by 3 bases and J by 0 bases, with 16 bases of the junction left unmatched. CDR1 and CDR2 from the germline V gene are ENHRY and SYGVKD. This CDR3 region has 21 residues. The CDR3 region has the DNA TGTGCCATCAGTGAAAGGACTAGCGGGAGGCGCTACGTGCCGAGCTCCTACGAGCAGTACTTC. Its protein is CAISERTSGRRYVPSSYEQYF.

V and J are TRBV5-1 and TRBJ2-2; 11 bases line up with TRBD1. The V gene end was trimmed by 4 bases and the J gene end by 7 bases; junction bases not matched to a gene: 12. Germline lookup yields CDR1 SGHRS and CDR2 YFSETQ. This CDR3 comprises 17 residues. The CDR3 sequence: CASSRRRTGGGGGELFF. Written as DNA, the CDR3 is TGCGCCAGCAGCCGGAGGAGGACAGGGGGCGGAGGCGGGGAGCTGTTTTTT.

V is TRBV7-9 and J is TRBJ1-5; 9 bases are a match to TRBD1. The V segment lost 5 bases and the J segment 7 bases; nucleotides outside the gene matches: 3. Germline V gene lookup returns CDR1 SEHNR and CDR2 FQNEAQ (reference sequence). The CDR3 length is 13 residues. CDR3 DNA sequence: TGTGCCAGCAGCGACGACAGGGGGCAGCCCCAGCATTTT. Translated, it gives CASSDDRGQPQHF.

The chain is built from TRBV27 and TRBJ1-6, with D possibly being TRBD1 (5 bases). The V gene lost 6 bases and the J gene lost 4 bases, with 10 bases spanning the gap. The germline V gene has CDR1 MNHEY and CDR2 SMNVEV (reference sequence). The CDR3 has 14 residues. CDR3 DNA: TGTGCCAGCAGGAGGGCAGGGTATAATTCACCCCTCCACTTT. Translation gives CASRRAGYNSPLHF.

CDR3 nucleotides: TGCAGCGCAAGTTTTGGACAGGCCTCTGGAGCTTTCTTT. This translates into CSASFGQASGAFF. The rearrangement joins TRBV29-1 to TRBJ1-1; 7 bases agree with TRBD1. J lost 10 bases, V lost 7 bases, and 15 bases had no gene match. The CDR3 loop spans 13 amino acids. Germline CDR1 and CDR2: SQVTM and ANQGSEA. The full variable domain, its missing parts supplied by reference TRBV29-1 and TRBJ1-1, is SAVISQKPSRDICQRGTSLTIQCQVDSQVTMMFWYRQQPGQSLTLIATANQGSEATYESGFVIDKFPISRPNLTFSTLTVSNMSPEDSSIYLCSASFGQASGAFFGQGTRLTVV.

This clone was seen once. The gene calls are TRBV14 and TRBJ1-2; the match to TRBD1 covers 7 bases. After removal of 0 bases from V and 4 bases from J, the junction contained 8 bases not matched to a gene. This CDR3 has 16 residues. The germline V gene has CDR1 SGHDN and CDR2 FVKESK. CDR3 protein: CASSQEYRQGGYGYTF. The CDR3 DNA reads TGTGCCAGCAGCCAAGAATACCGACAGGGAGGCTATGGCTACACCTTC.

The chain carries TRBV16 and TRBJ1-4; D may be TRBD1 (5 bases). The CDR3 totals 15 residues. V dropped 4 bases and J dropped 14 bases, with 23 bases sitting between them. Germline V gene sequence: CDR1 KGHSY, CDR2 FQNENV. The CDR3 region has the DNA TGTGCCAGCAGCCCCCCGGGACCCATAGCCGGATACCTGTTTTTT. It translates to CASSPPGPIAGYLFF. The variable domain in full, completed from reference TRBV16 and TRBJ1-4, reads GEEVAQTPKHLVRGEGQKAKLYCAPIKGHSYVFWYQQVLKNEFKFLISFQNENVFDETGMPKERFSAKCLPNSPCSLEIQATKLEDSAVYFCASSPPGPIAGYLFFGSGTQLSVL.

CDR3 coding DNA: TGTGCCAGCAGCCAAGATCCCAGGTCTGGGTCACCCCTCCACTTT. Translating it yields CASSQDPRSGSPLHF. V and J are TRBV3-1 (or the pseudogene TRBV3-2) and TRBJ1-6; unclear D gene. Germline CDR1 and CDR2: LGHDT and YNNKEL (reference sequence). V was cut by 0 bases and J by 10 bases, with 13 bases left in between. This CDR3 comprises 15 residues.

The V call is TRBV5-6, the J call TRBJ1-2; no reliable D call. The CDR3 has 14 amino acids. V was shortened by 4 bases and J by 9 bases, with 19 bases between the two germline ends. Per the germline V gene, CDR1 is SGHDT and CDR2 is YYEEEE. DNA for the CDR3: TGTGCCAGCAGCAGAGGCGGCGGGCGTGGGAGCTACACCTTC. This sequence encodes CASSRGGGRGSYTF.

The CDR3 spells CAISEDDQPQHF. CDR3 nucleotide sequence: TGTGCCATCAGTGAGGATGATCAGCCCCAGCATTTT. The rearrangement links TRBV10-3 to TRBJ1-5; the D is unclear. Germline V lookup: CDR1 ENHRY, CDR2 SYGVKD. This CDR3 is 12 amino acids long. The V end was cut by 2 bases, the J end by 5 bases, with 4 bases between.

CDR3 sequence: CASSPRQGDRRAFF. CDR3 coding DNA: TGTGCCAGCAGCCCTCGGCAGGGAGATCGTAGAGCTTTCTTT. This chain joins TRBV7-8 and TRBJ1-1; D perhaps matches TRBD1 (5 bases). The CDR3 consists of 14 residues. V dropped 5 bases and J dropped 10 bases, with 20 bases sitting between them. The germline gives CDR1 SGHVS, CDR2 FQNEAQ. The whole variable domain, remainder taken from reference TRBV7-8 and TRBJ1-1, is GAGVSQSPRYKVAKRGQDVALRCDPISGHVSLFWYQQALGQGPEFLTYFQNEAQLDKSGLPSDRFFAERPEGSVSTLKIQRTQQEDSAVYLCASSPRQGDRRAFFGQGTRLTVV.

The rearrangement links TRBV27 to TRBJ2-7; 9 bases agree with TRBD1. In germline, CDR1 is MNHEY, CDR2 SMNVEV (reference sequence). After removal of 4 bases from V and 2 bases from J, the junction contained 6 bases not matched to a gene. The CDR3 runs to 15 residues. The CDR3 is CASSSWGTGPYEQYF. The CDR3 nucleotides read TGTGCCAGCAGTTCGTGGGGGACAGGGCCCTACGAGCAGTACTTC.

The gene calls are TRBV9 and TRBJ1-3; 8 nucleotides line up with TRBD1. Germline assignment: CDR1 SGDLS and CDR2 YYNGEE. There are 16 residues in the CDR3. V gave up 4 bases and J gave up 0 bases; unmatched junction bases: 6. The CDR3 bases are TGTGCCAGCAGCTACCTAACAGGGGGCTCTGGAAACACCATATATTTT. Translated, it gives CASSYLTGGSGNTIYF.